What follows is one T cell receptor beta chain and its context. What it recognizes is unknown. This entry is derived from a study of T cell responses to AZD1222 COVID-19 vaccine. Study observations and caveats: Increased Spike-specific TCR breadth and depth were observed after two AZD1222 doses. Reportedly, close to half of spike-specific TCRs are directed against unmutated variant regions.

Produced via immunoSEQ multiplex PCR; TCRdb's table is partial and in-frame only. Here the sample spans about 140,000 clones, about 88% being singletons. The CDR3 is 15 residues long. Germline V gene lookup returns CDR1 SNHLY and CDR2 FYNNEI. The ends were cut back, 4 bases at V and 2 bases at J, with 15 bases in the middle. The clonotype comes from an adult in good health. Sequencing used peripheral blood, obtained on day 0 of AZD1222 vaccination. The chain has TRBV2 and TRBJ2-7, with D possibly matching TRBD2 (6 bases). For the CDR3, the DNA is TGTGCCAGCAGTGTGCAGGGAGGAAAGGCCTACGAGCAGTACTTC. This sequence encodes CASSVQGGKAYEQYF.